The 23 T cell receptor beta chains reported below all come from one sample, sequenced in a study of OX40 agonist ivuxolimab in advanced cancers. Library creation used the immunoSEQ multiplex PCR assay. TCRdb re-hosts the immuneACCESS table, in-frame sequences only. Its copies lack some clones; in the studies checked, an unresolved V gene accounts for under half of them, and the cause for the rest is not known. In this sample the table shows 20,000 or so clones, about 88% of which occur a single time. The ten largest clones represent approximately 12% of the sample. Sequencing was performed on CD4+ or CD8+ T cells sorted from blood, taken in a trial of the OX40 agonist ivuxolimab. The receptors derive from an adult with an advanced solid tumor such as melanoma, head and neck, liver or kidney cancer.

The chain is built from TRBV7-9 and TRBJ2-3; D call uncertain. The CDR3 is 17 residues long. Trimming left V 4 bases short and J 6 bases short, with 23 bases between. Germline values: CDR1 SEHNR, CDR2 FQNEAQ (reference sequence). For the CDR3, the DNA is TGTGCCAGCAGCTCGGGCTTCTGCGCATCTGCCGAGGATACGCAGTATTTT. Its translation is CASSSGFCASAEDTQYF.

The chain recombines TRBV5-1 with TRBJ1-1, with D perhaps TRBD1 (5 bases). The V gene lost 5 bases and the J gene lost 3 bases, with 11 bases spanning the gap. Germline-derived CDR1 and CDR2 are SGHRS and YFSETQ. The CDR3 covers 13 residues. The CDR3 loop reads CASSRGGDTEAFF. In nucleotides, the CDR3 is TGCGCCAGCAGTCGGGGCGGGGACACTGAAGCTTTCTTT.

The rearrangement links TRBV9 to TRBJ1-2, with D tentatively TRBD1 (6 bases). The V end was cut by 2 bases, the J end by 2 bases, with 13 bases between. The CDR3 spans 15 residues. Germline CDR1 is SGDLS and CDR2 is YYNGEE. CDR3 nucleotides: TGTGCCAGCAGCGTGTGGGGGGGCGCGAACTATGGCTACACCTTC. Translated, it gives CASSVWGGANYGYTF.

V gene TRBV7-9 combines with J gene TRBJ2-1; 7 bases map to TRBD1. Germline trimming cut 5 bases from V and 6 bases from J; bases unmatched to any gene: 16. There are 17 residues in the CDR3. Germline CDR1 reads SEHNR; CDR2 reads FQNEAQ (reference sequence). The CDR3 loop is CASSLQGSLGSFNEQFF. In nucleotides, the CDR3 is TGTGCCAGCAGCCTACAGGGGTCTCTGGGGAGTTTCAATGAGCAGTTCTTC.

The rearrangement joins TRBV27 to TRBJ2-7, with D possibly being TRBD2 (6 bases). Trimming left V 5 bases short and J 4 bases short, with 18 bases between. This CDR3 has 15 residues. The germline V gene has CDR1 MNHEY and CDR2 SMNVEV (reference sequence). The CDR3, as DNA: TGTGCCAGCAGTCCCTACGGGACTCAAGGGTACGAGCAGTACTTC. Translating it yields CASSPYGTQGYEQYF.

This chain uses TRBV7-2 with TRBJ1-2; no firm D call. CDR1 and CDR2 from the germline V gene are SGHTA and FQGNSA. The V end was cut by 6 bases, the J end by 8 bases, with 25 bases between. The CDR3 sequence is 16 residues long. CDR3 amino acids: CASSTTLTPPSKGYTF. For the CDR3, the DNA is TGTGCCAGCAGTACAACCTTGACGCCACCCTCGAAAGGCTACACCTTC.

The chain couples TRBV15 to TRBJ2-2, with TRBD1 matching over 8 bases. The CDR3 is 13 amino acids. CDR1 is LNHNV, CDR2 YYDKDF, per germline (reference sequence). The V segment lost 10 bases and the J segment 4 bases; nucleotides outside the gene matches: 5. In nucleotides, the CDR3 is TGTGCCAGCACCACAGGGGGCACCGGGGAGCTGTTTTTT. Encoded protein: CASTTGGTGELFF.

The chain couples TRBV5-1 to TRBJ2-1; 9 bases are shared with TRBD2. Trimming at V came to 6 bases and at J to 6 bases, leaving 7 bases not matched to a gene. The V gene's germline CDR1 is SGHRS and CDR2 YFSETQ. CDR3 length equals 14 residues. CDR3 sequence reads: CASIDRGGANEQFF. The CDR3 DNA reads as TGCGCCAGCATCGACCGCGGGGGGGCCAATGAGCAGTTCTTC.

This clone was observed a single time. The CDR3 sequence is CASSLGLEGYSSYEQYF. CDR3 in DNA: TGTGCCAGCAGCTTAGGTCTTGAGGGATACAGCTCCTACGAGCAGTACTTC. The chain links TRBV7-9 to TRBJ2-7, with D possibly being TRBD2 (5 bases). V gave up 1 base and J gave up 0 bases, with 16 bases separating them. The CDR3 is made up of 17 amino acids. Germline assignment: CDR1 SEHNR and CDR2 FQNEAQ (reference sequence).

The chain is built from TRBV5-8 and TRBJ1-1; tentatively, D is TRBD1 (5 bases). There are 13 residues in the CDR3. Trimming took off 4 bases at V and 4 bases at J, with 11 bases between the two ends. Germline V lookup: CDR1 SGHTS, CDR2 YDEGEE. CDR3 residues: CASSPGLSTEAFF. CDR3 DNA: TGTGCCAGCAGCCCGGGGCTGAGCACTGAAGCTTTCTTT.

The chain carries TRBV5-4 and TRBJ1-5; unclear D gene. Germline V gives CDR1 SGHNT, CDR2 YYREEE (reference sequence). The CDR3 has 16 residues. V lost 0 bases and J lost 2, with 12 bases in between. CDR3: CASSLGPQSGNQPQHF. The CDR3 nucleotides are TGTGCCAGCAGCTTGGGACCCCAGTCGGGCAATCAGCCCCAGCATTTT.

This clone has just one count. This sequence joins TRBV7-9 and TRBJ1-3; D might be TRBD1 (6 bases). The CDR3 consists of 16 residues. The V gene lost 2 bases and the J gene lost 0 bases, with 11 bases spanning the gap. The V gene's germline CDR1 is SEHNR and CDR2 FQNEAQ (reference sequence). As DNA, the CDR3 is TGTGCCAGCAGCTTAAATTCAGGGGTCTCTGGAAACACCATATATTTT. This codes for CASSLNSGVSGNTIYF.

The V and J genes are TRBV2 and TRBJ2-7; perhaps TRBD2 as D (7 bases). CDR1 and CDR2 (germline): SNHLY, FYNNEI. V dropped 7 bases and J dropped 6 bases, with 16 bases sitting between them. The CDR3 extends over 13 amino acids. CDR3 residues: CASIGGRTSEQYF. In nucleotides, the CDR3 is TGTGCCAGCATCGGGGGCAGGACTAGCGAGCAGTACTTC. Supplemented by reference TRBV2 and TRBJ2-7, the full variable domain reads EPEVTQTPSHQVTQMGQEVILRCVPISNHLYFYWYRQILGQKVEFLVSFYNNEISEKSEIFDDQFSVERPDGSNFTLKIRSTKLEDSAMYFCASIGGRTSEQYFGPGTRLTVT.

The chain links TRBV6-6 to TRBJ1-1; D not certain. This CDR3 is 14 amino acids long. Per the germline V gene, CDR1 is MNHNY and CDR2 is SVGAGI (reference sequence). V was pared by 4 bases and J by 0 bases, with 9 bases between. The CDR3 nucleotides read TGTGCCAGCAGTTTGACAAGTATGAACACTGAAGCTTTCTTT. Encoded protein: CASSLTSMNTEAFF.

Concerning this clone itself: One end of the junction is discordant with germline, which a read error may explain. The V call is TRBV2, the J call TRBJ2-2; 12 bases line up with TRBD1. CDR1 is SNHLY and CDR2 is FYNNEI in the germline V gene. The CDR3 runs 18 residues. The CDR3 region is CASRYRDRGLGNTGELLF. DNA for the CDR3: TGTGCCAGCAGATACCGGGACAGGGGGCTCGGAAACACCGGGGAGCTGCTTTTT.

The chain recombines TRBV11-3 with TRBJ1-1; D uncertain. Germline V gives CDR1 SGHNT, CDR2 YENEEA. The CDR3 sequence is 13 residues long. Trimming pared 4 bases from V and 4 bases from J, leaving 10 bases between. The CDR3 is CASSYGPGTEAFF. CDR3 nucleotide sequence: TGTGCCAGCAGCTATGGGCCCGGCACTGAAGCTTTCTTT.

The rearrangement uses TRBV7-9 and TRBJ2-7; 10 positions agree with TRBD1. The germline gives CDR1 SEHNR, CDR2 FQNEAQ (reference sequence). This CDR3 is built from 17 residues. The trim removed 4 bases at V and 4 bases at J, leaving 13 bases unmatched. The CDR3: CASSSETERTGGYEQYF. The CDR3 coding sequence is TGTGCCAGCAGCTCCGAAACGGAAAGGACAGGGGGATACGAGCAGTACTTC.

The gene calls are TRBV27 and TRBJ2-2; TRBD1 matches 9 bases. From germline, CDR1 is MNHEY and CDR2 SMNVEV (reference sequence). The CDR3 is made up of 15 amino acids. V was pared by 5 bases and J by 5 bases, with 6 bases of the junction left unmatched. This CDR3 reads CASSHPTGGTGELFF. CDR3 DNA sequence: TGTGCCAGCAGTCACCCGACAGGGGGGACCGGGGAGCTGTTTTTT.

Only a few counts were recorded for this clone. The genes are TRBV27 and TRBJ2-7; TRBD1 agrees at 7 bases. The J segment lost 7 bases and the V segment lost 0 bases, leaving 3 bases of the junction unmatched. Germline CDR1 is MNHEY and CDR2 is SMNVEV (reference sequence). The CDR3 is made up of 13 amino acids. CDR3 loop: CASSLSGTVEQYF. The CDR3 DNA sequence: TGTGCCAGCAGTTTATCCGGGACAGTTGAGCAGTACTTC.

CDR3 bases: TGTGCCAGCAGTGGGCATCGCTCCTACGAGCAGTACTTC. Amino acids: CASSGHRSYEQYF. The rearrangement uses TRBV6-1 and TRBJ2-7; no clear D gene. V lost 4 bases and J 0 bases, leaving 7 bases between the germline ends. The CDR3 sequence is 13 residues long. Germline V gene lookup returns CDR1 MNHNS and CDR2 SASEGT.

V is TRBV7-3 and J is TRBJ2-1; 7 bases map to TRBD2. Trimming removed 3 bases from V and 9 bases from J; junction bases left unmatched: 17. From germline, CDR1 is SGHTA and CDR2 FQGTGA. The CDR3 runs 17 residues. Written as DNA, the CDR3 is TGTGCCAGCAGCTTGTTTCCCCTGGGCGGGGGAGAGGGTGAGCAGTTCTTC. As protein: CASSLFPLGGGEGEQFF.

The chain carries TRBV9 and TRBJ1-1, with 9 bases that match TRBD1. Germline V CDR1 and CDR2: SGDLS, YYNGEE. V dropped 4 bases and J dropped 4; count of bases not matched to a gene: 5. There are 14 residues in the CDR3. The chain's CDR3 is CASSRQGGGTEAFF. CDR3 bases: TGTGCCAGCAGCAGACAGGGGGGTGGCACTGAAGCTTTCTTT.

The chain joins TRBV27 to TRBJ2-5; D is unresolved. V was clipped by 0 bases and J by 5 bases, with 7 bases between them. The CDR3 has 13 amino acids. From germline, CDR1 is MNHEY and CDR2 SMNVEV (reference sequence). The CDR3 loop reads CASSLSRFETQYF. The CDR3 DNA is TGTGCCAGCAGTTTATCGCGATTCGAGACCCAGTACTTC.